This TCR beta chain emerged from a study of T cell responses to AZD1222 COVID-19 vaccine. On the study more broadly: Second-dose intervals of approximately 4 or approximately 12 weeks were pooled.

Regarding the study as a whole: There were repertoire samples only from the period after the peak T cell response. CD4 TCRs covered the whole spike, strongest at regions 160-218 and 743-854. A mostly white British donor set with more females was recruited, and clonal diversity was possibly underestimated.

Sequenced by immunoSEQ multiplex PCR; TCRdb stores in-frame clones only, minus some. The sample shows 95,000 to 100,000 clones, roughly 90% of them seen only once. This clone was seen more than once but under ten times. Its antigen is not identified. Sample: peripheral blood, taken on day 0 of AZD1222 vaccination. This receptor was identified in an adult in good health.

The CDR3 loop reads CASSLEAPSSYNEQFF. CDR3 bases: TGTGCCAGCAGCTTAGAAGCGCCGAGCTCCTACAATGAGCAGTTCTTC. The chain joins TRBV7-3 to TRBJ2-1; D is undetermined. V lost 2 bases and J 0 bases, leaving 11 bases between the germline ends. This CDR3 is built from 16 residues. The germline gives CDR1 SGHTA, CDR2 FQGTGA.